This entry lists 5 T cell receptor beta chains sequenced from one sample in a study of human T cells and chemical hapten exposure. Time point meaning: healthy volunteer bleed at 2 weeks. Researchers extracted total RNA from unfractionated whole blood. MiXCR was run by TCRdb on the RACE reads, yielding one entry per CDR3 protein. The sample lists roughly 120,000 distinct CDR3 sequences; approximately 9% were seen once. What was sequenced was whole blood. The receptors stem from a male donor in good health. Some clones in this sample may be carry-over from other donors' samples.

This chain joins TRBV7-2 and TRBJ1-1, with D perhaps matching TRBD1 (5 bases). V lost 5 bases and J 8 bases, leaving 21 bases between the germline ends. Germline CDR1 SGHTA, CDR2 FQGNSA. This CDR3 has 15 amino acids. DNA for the CDR3: TGTGCCAGCAGCCCCCGTCGCCAGGGTGGTTTGGAAGCTTTCTTT. Residues: CASSPRRQGGLEAFF.

This clonotype was observed many times. The rearrangement uses TRBV3-1 and TRBJ1-6; D perhaps matches TRBD1 (6 bases). V was pared by 0 bases and J by 3 bases, with 15 bases between. The germline V gene has CDR1 LGHDT and CDR2 YNNKEL (reference sequence). The CDR3 extends over 18 amino acids. DNA for the CDR3: TGTGCCAGCAGCCAAGACGGGAGGGGGGCCGGCTATAATTCACCCCTCCACTTT. Encoded protein: CASSQDGRGAGYNSPLHF. Drawing the rest from reference TRBV3-1 and TRBJ1-6, the complete variable domain is DTAVSQTPKYLVTQMGNDKSIKCEQNLGHDTMYWYKQDSKKFLKIMFSYNNKELIINETVPNRFSPKSPDKAHLNLHINSLELGDSAVYFCASSQDGRGAGYNSPLHFGNGTRLTVT.

The chain recombines TRBV5-6 with TRBJ2-5; 12 bases fit TRBD2. Germline V CDR1 and CDR2: SGHDT, YYEEEE. After removal of 2 bases from V and 2 bases from J, the junction contained 7 bases not matched to a gene. CDR3 length: 17 amino acids. The CDR3: CASSFSSGGANQETQYF. CDR3 sequence (DNA): TGTGCCAGCAGCTTTTCTAGCGGGGGGGCCAATCAAGAGACCCAGTACTTC.

This clonotype occurred many times. V and J are TRBV7-2 and TRBJ2-5; unclear D gene. V shed 5 bases and J shed 5 bases, with 12 bases lying between them. The CDR3 covers 13 residues. Looked up from germline, CDR1 is SGHTA and CDR2 is FQGNSA. In DNA form, the CDR3 reads TGTGCCAGCAGCCCCCAGGTTACGGAGACCCAGTACTTC. Protein product: CASSPQVTETQYF.

This clonotype was seen more than once but under ten times. The genes are TRBV6-5 and TRBJ1-3; D perhaps matches TRBD1 (6 bases). The CDR3 contains 15 residues. The V end was cut by 5 bases, the J end by 2 bases, with 13 bases between. Per the germline V gene, CDR1 is MNHEY and CDR2 is SVGAGI. This CDR3 reads CASSSPGAPGNTIYF. The CDR3, as DNA: TGTGCCAGCAGTAGCCCGGGGGCGCCTGGAAACACCATATATTTT.